The 11 T cell receptor beta chains below were found in one sample sequenced in a study of T-cell reconstitution after alpha-beta-depleted transplantation in children. TCRbeta library construction was performed incorporating unique molecular identifiers. TCRdb analysed the PCR reads with MiXCR anew, one entry per CDR3 protein. The table lists 200,000 to 250,000 distinct CDR3 sequences, roughly 24% of them singletons. The sequenced sample was PBMCs, obtained before TCRalphabeta/CD19-depleted stem cell transplant. Source of these receptors: a girl aged 2 to 10 with Fanconi anemia, due to receive a stem cell transplant.

This clonotype was seen a few times. The chain recombines TRBV28 with TRBJ2-1, with TRBD2 matching 7 bases. CDR1 is MDHEN and CDR2 is SYDVKM in the germline V gene. This CDR3 contains 15 residues. V trimming: 7 bases; J trimming: 3 bases; junction bases outside the gene matches: 9. CDR3 protein: CASNWGGDHYNEQFF. CDR3 DNA: TGTGCCAGCAACTGGGGGGGGGACCACTACAATGAGCAGTTCTTC. Full variable domain (missing parts from reference TRBV28 and TRBJ2-1): DVKVTQSSRYLVKRTGEKVFLECVQDMDHENMFWYRQDPGLGLRLIYFSYDVKMKEKGDIPEGYSVSREKKERFSLILESASTNQTSMYLCASNWGGDHYNEQFFGPGTRLTVL.

This clonotype was seen only a few times. J is TRBJ2-7 and V is TRBV5-1; TRBD1 agrees at 7 bases. V was clipped by 4 bases and J by 0 bases; unmatched bases: 7. The germline V gene encodes CDR1 SGHRS and CDR2 YFSETQ. CDR3 length: 15 residues. The CDR3 reads CASSLPGQHSYEQYF. CDR3 in DNA: TGCGCCAGCAGCCTTCCGGGACAGCACTCCTACGAGCAGTACTTC.

The table lists this clonotype with a few counts. This chain joins TRBV18 and TRBJ1-1; D is undetermined. V lost 1 base and J lost 6, with 12 bases in between. The CDR3 length is 14 residues. Germline V gene data show CDR1 as KGHSH and CDR2 as LQKENI. The CDR3 nucleotides read TGTGCCAGCTCACCACTAGTGATTGGGCCTGAAGCTTTCTTT. Protein sequence: CASSPLVIGPEAFF. The whole variable domain, filled in from reference TRBV18 and TRBJ1-1, reads NAGVMQNPRHLVRRRGQEARLRCSPMKGHSHVYWYRQLPEEGLKFMVYLQKENIIDESGMPKERFSAEFPKEGPSILRIQQVVRGDSAAYFCASSPLVIGPEAFFGQGTRLTVV.

V usage is TRBV20-1 and J usage is TRBJ2-7; the match to TRBD2 covers 9 bases. Germline loops: CDR1 DFQATT, CDR2 SNEGSKA (reference sequence). The trim removed 0 bases at V and 5 bases at J, leaving 8 bases unmatched. The CDR3 extends over 15 amino acids. CDR3 sequence reads: CSARDLTSGFHEQYF. The DNA for the CDR3 is TGCAGTGCTAGAGATCTTACTAGCGGGTTCCACGAGCAGTACTTC.

The rearrangement uses TRBV7-9 and TRBJ1-3; D remains ambiguous. V was shortened by 2 bases and J by 0 bases, with 11 bases between the two germline ends. The CDR3 has 16 amino acids. Germline V gene sequence: CDR1 SEHNR, CDR2 FQNEAQ (reference sequence). The CDR3 bases are TGTGCCAGCAGCTTACACGTATGGGTCTCTGGAAACACCATATATTTT. It is translated as CASSLHVWVSGNTIYF.

The chain uses TRBV28 and TRBJ2-5, with a tentative D call TRBD2 (5 bases). The V gene lost 6 bases and the J gene lost 2 bases, with 19 bases spanning the gap. The CDR3 consists of 16 residues. Germline CDR1 reads MDHEN; CDR2 reads SYDVKM. The chain's CDR3 is CASRPLREGPQETQYF. The CDR3 nucleotides read TGTGCCAGCAGACCTCTACGTGAGGGCCCTCAAGAGACCCAGTACTTC.

This clonotype has a count of ten or more. The chain couples TRBV6-5 to TRBJ1-6; 7 positions agree with TRBD1. Germline values: CDR1 MNHEY, CDR2 SVGAGI. Trimming cost V 0 bases and J 9 bases; bases outside gene matches: 14. The CDR3 consists of 18 residues. This chain's CDR3 is CASSYSKLPDREVSPLHF. The CDR3 region has the DNA TGTGCCAGCAGTTACTCGAAATTGCCCGACAGGGAGGTTTCACCCCTCCACTTT.

This clonotype was seen just once. The chain uses TRBV7-2 and TRBJ2-3, with D perhaps TRBD2 (6 bases). The CDR3 contains 13 residues. Germline V lookup: CDR1 SGHTA, CDR2 FQGNSA. Trimming left V 5 bases short and J 8 bases short, with 14 bases between. The CDR3 sequence: CASSAQTSTTQYF. As DNA, the CDR3 is TGTGCCAGCAGCGCGCAAACTAGCACTACGCAGTATTTT.

This clonotype has ten or more counts. The DNA for the CDR3 is TGCGCCAGCAGCTTCGGGACCAGAGATTACGAGCAGTACTTC. Translated, it gives CASSFGTRDYEQYF. J is TRBJ2-7 and V is TRBV5-1; perhaps D is TRBD1 or TRBD2 (5 bases each). Germline V gene lookup returns CDR1 SGHRS and CDR2 YFSETQ. This CDR3 has 14 residues. V was trimmed by 2 bases and J by 4 bases, leaving 13 bases between them.

In its sample, this clonotype was seen a few times. The V gene is TRBV5-1, the J gene TRBJ1-1, with D hard to call. The CDR3 runs to 11 residues. V was pared by 6 bases and J by 1 base, with 4 bases between. CDR1 and CDR2 from the germline V gene are SGHRS and YFSETQ. The CDR3 region has the DNA TGCGCCAGCAATAGGAACACTGAAGCTTTCTTT. It is translated as CASNRNTEAFF.

This chain uses TRBV29-1 with TRBJ2-2; 8 nucleotides line up with TRBD2. This CDR3 contains 13 residues. In germline, CDR1 is SQVTM, CDR2 ANQGSEA. J was trimmed by 3 bases and V by 5 bases; bases with no gene match: 2. CDR3 nucleotides: TGCAGCGTTCGGGAGGGGGACACCGGGGAGCTGTTTTTT. Amino acid sequence: CSVREGDTGELFF.